Below, 28 T cell receptor beta chains from the same sample are listed, as sequenced in a study of blood T cell repertoires in COVID-19. TCRdb's copy holds only in-frame clones and misses some; the assay was immunoSEQ multiplex PCR. The sample has some 240,000 clones; about four fifths are singletons. The sequencing sample was made of peripheral blood. These receptors all come from a woman aged 80 or over with acute or convalescent COVID-19.

A single count supports this clone. The J gene is TRBJ1-4, the V gene TRBV28; TRBD1 is a possible D gene (5 bases). Germline CDR1 MDHEN, CDR2 SYDVKM. The CDR3 has 13 amino acids. Deletions cut 5 bases from V and 6 bases from J, with 10 bases between. CDR3 region: CASSGGADEKLFF. DNA of the CDR3: TGTGCCAGCAGTGGAGGGGCGGATGAAAAACTGTTTTTT.

V usage is TRBV9 and J usage is TRBJ1-4, with D perhaps matching TRBD1 (6 bases). V was shortened by 4 bases and J by 3 bases, with 13 bases between the two germline ends. Germline V gene data show CDR1 as SGDLS and CDR2 as YYNGEE. There are 15 residues in the CDR3. In nucleotides, the CDR3 is TGTGCCAGCAGCTCCGGACAGATGGCTAATGAAAAACTGTTTTTT. Its translation: CASSSGQMANEKLFF.

The V gene is TRBV28, the J gene TRBJ1-2, with TRBD1 as a possible D gene (6 bases). Trimming stripped 10 bases from V and 0 bases from J, with 15 bases between. Germline CDR1 reads MDHEN; CDR2 reads SYDVKM. This CDR3 is 14 amino acids long. CDR3 DNA: TGTGCCACCCCGGGGGGCAGTTCTAACTATGGCTACACCTTC. Translation: CATPGGSSNYGYTF.

For the CDR3, the DNA is TGTGCCAGCAGCAGGACAGGTGGCAATGAGCAGTTCTTC. Its protein product is CASSRTGGNEQFF. The gene calls are TRBV7-9 and TRBJ2-1; 7 bases map to TRBD1. V dropped 5 bases and J dropped 6; count of bases not matched to a gene: 4. Germline V gene lookup returns CDR1 SEHNR and CDR2 FQNEAQ (reference sequence). The CDR3 loop spans 13 amino acids.

The chain couples TRBV30 to TRBJ1-1, with unresolved D. Germline V CDR1 and CDR2: GTSNPN, SVGIG (reference sequence). The CDR3 length is 13 residues. Trimming removed 8 bases from V and 0 bases from J, with 13 bases in between. The CDR3 nucleotides read TGTGCCCTGAGAGATTTTATGAACACTGAAGCTTTCTTT. Translating it yields CALRDFMNTEAFF.

This clone was seen just once. This chain joins TRBV15 and TRBJ1-1; D is possibly TRBD1 (5 bases). CDR1 is LNHNV, CDR2 YYDKDF, per germline (reference sequence). The CDR3 is 15 residues long. Trimming left V 0 bases short and J 1 base short, with 9 bases between. The CDR3 region has the DNA TGTGCCACCAGCAGAGAATCCGGGGGGAACACTGAAGCTTTCTTT. Its translation: CATSRESGGNTEAFF.

This chain joins TRBV6-5 and TRBJ1-2; D is ambiguous. The germline V gene has CDR1 MNHEY and CDR2 SVGAGI. Trimming took off 7 bases at V and 3 bases at J, with 6 bases between the two ends. The CDR3 is made up of 11 amino acids. CDR3 nucleotide sequence: TGTGCCAGCACCGAGTACTATGGCTACACCTTC. It encodes CASTEYYGYTF.

In its sample, this clone was seen a few times. The V call is TRBV5-4, the J call TRBJ1-2, with no clear D. The CDR3 is 15 residues long. Trimming removed 0 bases at V and 4 bases at J, with 13 bases between. Germline values: CDR1 SGHNT, CDR2 YYREEE (reference sequence). The CDR3 DNA reads TGTGCCAGCAGCTTGGCCCGGGGAATCGGCTATGGCTACACCTTC. Its translation: CASSLARGIGYGYTF. The whole variable domain, filled in from reference TRBV5-4 and TRBJ1-2, reads ETGVTQSPTHLIKTRGQQVTLRCSSQSGHNTVSWYQQALGQGPQFIFQYYREEENGRGNFPPRFSGLQFPNYSSELNVNALELDDSALYLCASSLARGIGYGYTFGSGTRLTVV.

This chain uses TRBV11-2 with TRBJ2-1, with a weak D call TRBD2 (6 bases). The CDR3 covers 15 residues. Trimming left V 0 bases short and J 8 bases short, with 14 bases between. The germline CDR1 and CDR2 sequences are SGHAT and FQNNGV. This CDR3 reads CASSLDYGGSDEQFF. CDR3 bases: TGTGCCAGCAGCTTAGATTACGGGGGAAGCGATGAGCAGTTCTTC.

The rearrangement links TRBV28 to TRBJ2-7; perhaps TRBD2 as D (6 bases). Germline assignment: CDR1 MDHEN and CDR2 SYDVKM. Trimming shortened V by 2 bases and J by 0 bases, and 14 bases separated the two germline ends. The CDR3 is made up of 16 amino acids. The CDR3 region is CASSLRVAASSYEQYF. CDR3 bases: TGTGCCAGCAGTTTAAGGGTAGCGGCCAGCTCCTACGAGCAGTACTTC.

The chain links TRBV29-1 to TRBJ1-1; no definite D call. This CDR3 has 13 residues. The V end was cut by 7 bases, the J end by 0 bases, with 12 bases between. In germline, CDR1 is SQVTM, CDR2 ANQGSEA. CDR3 sequence reads: CSALSELNTEAFF. As DNA, the CDR3 is TGCAGCGCCCTGTCCGAGCTGAACACTGAAGCTTTCTTT. Full variable domain (missing parts from reference TRBV29-1 and TRBJ1-1): SAVISQKPSRDICQRGTSLTIQCQVDSQVTMMFWYRQQPGQSLTLIATANQGSEATYESGFVIDKFPISRPNLTFSTLTVSNMSPEDSSIYLCSALSELNTEAFFGQGTRLTVV.

The rearrangement links TRBV15 to TRBJ2-5, with a tentative D call TRBD2 (5 bases). The V end was cut by 4 bases, the J end by 7 bases, with 16 bases between. Germline V gene lookup returns CDR1 LNHNV and CDR2 YYDKDF (reference sequence). The CDR3 length is 14 residues. The CDR3, as DNA: TGTGCCACCAGCAAGGGCACGAGCGGTGGGACCCAGTACTTC. Amino acid sequence: CATSKGTSGGTQYF.

There are a few counts of this clone. The V gene is TRBV6-5, the J gene TRBJ1-6; possible D gene TRBD1, 5 bases. The CDR3 is 14 amino acids. The V end was cut by 8 bases, the J end by 6 bases, with 14 bases between. The germline V gene has CDR1 MNHEY and CDR2 SVGAGI. CDR3 protein: CASLQANLNSPLHF. CDR3 coding DNA: TGTGCCAGCTTACAGGCGAATCTTAATTCACCCCTCCACTTT.

The V and J genes are TRBV19 and TRBJ1-2, with 8 bases that match TRBD1. The CDR3 is 14 amino acids. After removal of 5 bases from V and 5 bases from J, the junction contained 7 bases not matched to a gene. The V gene's germline CDR1 is LNHDA and CDR2 SQIVND (reference sequence). CDR3: CASSAQGAGYGYTF. The CDR3 nucleotides read TGTGCCAGTAGTGCCCAGGGGGCAGGGTATGGCTACACCTTC.

The chain carries TRBV11-1 and TRBJ2-2; D remains unclear. From germline, CDR1 is SGHAT and CDR2 FQDESV (reference sequence). CDR3 length equals 12 residues. Trimming took 6 bases from V and 4 from J, leaving 6 bases between them. The CDR3 DNA follows: TGTGCCAGCAGGGTCGGCACCGGGGAGCTGTTTTTT. Amino acid sequence: CASRVGTGELFF. The full variable domain, rest sourced from reference TRBV11-1 and TRBJ2-2, is EAEVAQSPRYKITEKSQAVAFWCDPISGHATLYWYRQILGQGPELLVQFQDESVVDDSQLPKDRFSAERLKGVDSTLKIQPAELGDSAMYLCASRVGTGELFFGEGSRLTVL.

Regarding this clone: Additional DNA sequences in this sample encode the identical CDR3. This chain joins TRBV7-2 and TRBJ1-3; D is undetermined. Trimming stripped 1 base from V and 0 bases from J, with 7 bases between. The CDR3 consists of 15 residues. The germline CDR1 and CDR2 sequences are SGHTA and FQGNSA. The CDR3 spells CASSLGPSSGNTIYF. The CDR3 bases are TGTGCCAGCAGCTTAGGGCCCAGCTCTGGAAACACCATATATTTT.

This chain uses TRBV7-3 with TRBJ2-3; D ambiguous. Looked up from germline, CDR1 is SGHTA and CDR2 is FQGTGA. V was shortened by 0 bases and J by 5 bases, with 18 bases between the two germline ends. The CDR3 is 17 residues long. The CDR3 sequence is CASSLTAATGAQDTQYF. CDR3 nucleotide sequence: TGTGCCAGCAGCTTAACGGCGGCTACCGGAGCCCAAGATACGCAGTATTTT.

The chain links TRBV15 to TRBJ1-5; D uncertain. V gave up 8 bases and J gave up 11 bases, with 19 bases separating them. Germline-derived CDR1 and CDR2 are LNHNV and YYDKDF (reference sequence). The CDR3 has 13 amino acids. The CDR3 is CATDLRAPVAQHF. In nucleotides, the CDR3 is TGTGCCACCGACTTAAGAGCCCCCGTGGCCCAGCATTTT.

The chain combines TRBV18 with TRBJ2-3; tentatively, D is TRBD2 (6 bases). The CDR3 runs to 16 residues. The V end was cut by 0 bases, the J end by 0 bases, with 10 bases between. The germline V gene has CDR1 KGHSH and CDR2 LQKENI. The CDR3 bases are TGTGCCAGCTCACCACCCCTAGCGCGGAGCACAGATACGCAGTATTTT. This encodes CASSPPLARSTDTQYF.

This sequence joins TRBV24-1 and TRBJ2-3, with 12 bases aligning to TRBD2. The CDR3 is made up of 18 amino acids. Looked up from germline, CDR1 is KGHDR and CDR2 is SFDVKD. Losses at the gene ends were 3 bases for V and 3 bases for J; bases not matched to a gene: 9. The CDR3 is CATSDPGLAGRGTDTQYF. In DNA, the CDR3 is TGTGCCACCAGTGATCCTGGACTAGCGGGGAGGGGTACAGATACGCAGTATTTT.

The chain has TRBV28 and TRBJ1-2; 8 bases are a match to TRBD1. Germline CDR1 MDHEN, CDR2 SYDVKM. The length of the CDR3 is 14 residues. Germline trimming cut 4 bases from V and 7 bases from J; bases unmatched to any gene: 8. CDR3 loop: CASSSGAGGRGYTF. Here the CDR3 DNA reads TGTGCCAGCAGTTCTGGGGCAGGGGGCCGTGGCTACACCTTC.

This sequence joins TRBV7-9 and TRBJ1-3; 7 bases align to TRBD1. The CDR3 contains 15 residues. Germline V gene data show CDR1 as SEHNR and CDR2 as FQNEAQ (reference sequence). V lost 5 bases, J lost 3 bases, and 7 bases stayed unmatched. CDR3 region: CASSISGQDGNTIYF. CDR3 DNA sequence: TGTGCCAGCAGCATTTCTGGACAGGATGGAAACACCATATATTTT.

The V gene is TRBV7-2, the J gene TRBJ2-1; 8 bases align to TRBD1. The V and J ends lost 4 bases and 9 bases, in that order; junction bases with no gene match: 8. The germline gives CDR1 SGHTA, CDR2 FQGNSA. The CDR3 sequence is 14 residues long. The CDR3 coding sequence is TGTGCCAGCAGCTCGAGACAGGGGAGCACTGAGCAGTTCTTC. Translating it yields CASSSRQGSTEQFF. The full variable domain, rest sourced from reference TRBV7-2 and TRBJ2-1, is GAGVSQSPSNKVTEKGKDVELRCDPISGHTALYWYRQSLGQGLEFLIYFQGNSAPDKSGLPSDRFSAERTGGSVSTLTIQRTQQEDSAVYLCASSSRQGSTEQFFGPGTRLTVL.

On this clone itself: Other nucleotide sequences from this sample produce the same CDR3. This rearrangement joins TRBV3-1 (or the pseudogene TRBV3-2) to TRBJ1-3, with D unresolved. Germline-derived CDR1 and CDR2 are LGHDT and YNNKEL (reference sequence). V was cut by 1 base and J by 0 bases, with 4 bases left in between. This CDR3 spans 14 amino acids. The CDR3 coding sequence is TGTGCCAGCAGCCAAGCGGGCTCTGGAAACACCATATATTTT. Amino acids: CASSQAGSGNTIYF.

Comment on this clone: Other DNA sequences from this sample encode an identical CDR3 as well. V gene TRBV18 combines with J gene TRBJ2-7; D is ambiguous. Germline V gene sequence: CDR1 KGHSH, CDR2 LQKENI. CDR3 length equals 11 residues. V was cut by 5 bases and J by 3 bases, with 5 bases left in between. In DNA form, the CDR3 reads TGTGCCAGCTCAGCAGACTACGAGCAGTACTTC. This encodes CASSADYEQYF.

The table lists this clone with a count of one. The chain links TRBV2 to TRBJ2-5, with no clear D. The CDR3 totals 13 residues. V lost 5 bases, J lost 1 base, and 8 bases lay in between. Germline loops: CDR1 SNHLY, CDR2 FYNNEI. The DNA for the CDR3 is TGTGCCAGCAGTCTTGGGCTCCAAGAGACCCAGTACTTC. Protein sequence: CASSLGLQETQYF. The whole variable domain, remainder taken from reference TRBV2 and TRBJ2-5, is EPEVTQTPSHQVTQMGQEVILRCVPISNHLYFYWYRQILGQKVEFLVSFYNNEISEKSEIFDDQFSVERPDGSNFTLKIRSTKLEDSAMYFCASSLGLQETQYFGPGTRLLVL.

The chain combines TRBV7-8 with TRBJ2-7; D is unresolved. Germline V gene lookup returns CDR1 SGHVS and CDR2 FQNEAQ. The germline V and J ends were trimmed by 2 bases and 6 bases, with 14 bases remaining between them. The CDR3 loop spans 14 amino acids. The CDR3 sequence is CASSLNPDFGEQYF. The CDR3 region has the DNA TGTGCCAGCAGCTTAAATCCTGACTTTGGCGAGCAGTACTTC.

Here the CDR3 DNA reads TGTGCCACCAGCCCCACCACAGGGTTGGGAAGCACAGATACGCAGTATTTT. Its translation is CATSPTTGLGSTDTQYF. The J gene is TRBJ2-3, the V gene TRBV15, with D maybe TRBD1 (6 bases). This CDR3 comprises 17 residues. V was cut by 5 bases and J by 0 bases, with 18 bases left in between. CDR1 is LNHNV and CDR2 is YYDKDF in the germline V gene (reference sequence).